This T cell receptor beta chain was sequenced in a study of T cell responses to AZD1222 COVID-19 vaccine. Produced via immunoSEQ multiplex PCR; TCRdb's table is partial and in-frame only. This table has 95,000 to 110,000 clones, over 75% appearing once. With regard to this clone: What it binds is not known.

V shed 4 bases and J shed 3 bases, with 9 bases lying between them. CDR3 length: 13 amino acids. The germline V gene encodes CDR1 LNHDA and CDR2 SQIVND (reference sequence). Study-wide findings and caveats: AZD1222 recipients seropositive at baseline numbered only six.

This receptor was taken from an adult in good health. This specimen was peripheral blood, taken on day 0 of AZD1222 vaccination. The J gene is TRBJ2-5, the V gene TRBV19; D is ambiguous. The CDR3 DNA reads as TGTGCCAGTAGTAACAGAGAAAAAGAGACCCAGTACTTC. This gives the protein CASSNREKETQYF.